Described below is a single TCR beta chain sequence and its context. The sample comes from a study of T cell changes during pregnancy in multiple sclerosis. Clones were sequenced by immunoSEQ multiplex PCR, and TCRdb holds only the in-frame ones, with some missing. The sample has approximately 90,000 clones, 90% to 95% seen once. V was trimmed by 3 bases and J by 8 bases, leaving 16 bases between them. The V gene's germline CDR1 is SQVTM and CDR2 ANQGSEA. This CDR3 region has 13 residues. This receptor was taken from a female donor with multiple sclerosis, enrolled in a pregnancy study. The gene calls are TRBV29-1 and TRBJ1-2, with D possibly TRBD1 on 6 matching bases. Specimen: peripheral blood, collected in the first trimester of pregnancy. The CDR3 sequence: CSVELQGLEGYTF. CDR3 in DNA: TGCAGCGTTGAGTTACAGGGTTTAGAGGGCTACACCTTC.